The 9 T cell receptor beta chains below all came from one sample that was sequenced in a study of cytomegalovirus exposure and HLA in healthy donors. Primers included in the PCR were 60 Vbeta and 13 Jbeta primers. This table comes from immunoSEQ multiplex PCR, and its TCRdb copy is limited to in-frame clones, with some not included. The table lists 130,000 to 150,000 clones, under 90% of them singletons. Sample: PBMCs. The receptors originated from a boy aged 2-9 years in good health and CMV-seronegative.

This clone was seen a single time. The chain has TRBV13 and TRBJ2-7; 7 nucleotides line up with TRBD1. The V segment lost 3 bases and the J segment 3 bases; nucleotides outside the gene matches: 5. CDR1 is PRHDT, CDR2 FYEKMQ, per germline (reference sequence). The CDR3 is 14 amino acids. The DNA for the CDR3 is TGTGCCAGCAGCTTCGGGACAGCGAGCTACGAGCAGTACTTC. The encoded protein is CASSFGTASYEQYF. Full variable domain (rest looked up from reference TRBV13 and TRBJ2-7): AAGVIQSPRHLIKEKRETATLKCYPIPRHDTVYWYQQGPGQDPQFLISFYEKMQSDKGSIPDRFSAQQFSDYHSELNMSSLELGDSALYFCASSFGTASYEQYFGPGTRLTVT.

Regarding this clone: Compared with germline, one end of the junction differs, possibly owing to a read error. The CDR3 DNA follows: TGTGCCAGCAGCCCGGGGGCTCTAGCGGGGAGCTACAATGGGCAGTTCTTC. Protein: CASSPGALAGSYNGQFF. The V and J genes are TRBV7-9 and TRBJ2-1; TRBD2 matches 9 bases. CDR1 SEHNR and CDR2 FQNEAQ come from the germline V gene (reference sequence). This CDR3 has 17 residues.

The chain uses TRBV7-9 and TRBJ2-3; 9 nucleotides agree with TRBD1. After removal of 3 bases from V and 6 bases from J, the junction contained 7 bases not matched to a gene. Germline V gene lookup returns CDR1 SEHNR and CDR2 FQNEAQ (reference sequence). This CDR3 is built from 15 residues. The CDR3: CASSLPGQGTDTQYF. The CDR3 DNA sequence: TGTGCCAGCAGCTTGCCGGGACAGGGTACGGATACGCAGTATTTT.

The chain is built from TRBV29-1 and TRBJ2-3; 12 positions agree with TRBD2. Germline trimming cut 0 bases from V and 2 bases from J; bases unmatched to any gene: 6. Germline CDR1 SQVTM, CDR2 ANQGSEA. This CDR3 has 17 amino acids. CDR3 coding DNA: TGCAGCGTTGAAGAAGGTCTAGCGGGAGGGAACACAGATACGCAGTATTTT. Its protein is CSVEEGLAGGNTDTQYF.

The genes are TRBV9 and TRBJ2-1, with D possibly being TRBD2 (6 bases). Germline V CDR1 and CDR2: SGDLS, YYNGEE. V shed 0 bases and J shed 4 bases, with 17 bases lying between them. The CDR3 totals 17 residues. CDR3 nucleotide sequence: TGTGCCAGCAGCGTAGACCCCCCCGGGACTCTTTACAATGAGCAGTTCTTC. Translated: CASSVDPPGTLYNEQFF. The entire variable domain, with the rest obtained from reference TRBV9 and TRBJ2-1, is as follows: DSGVTQTPKHLITATGQRVTLRCSPRSGDLSVYWYQQSLDQGLQFLIQYYNGEERAKGNILERFSAQQFPDLHSELNLSSLELGDSALYFCASSVDPPGTLYNEQFFGPGTRLTVL.

J is TRBJ2-7 and V is TRBV4-3, with D possibly being TRBD1 (5 bases). V lost 2 bases, J lost 1 base, and 12 bases lay in between. Germline CDR1 reads LGHNA; CDR2 reads YSLEER. The length of the CDR3 is 15 residues. The CDR3 nucleotides are TGCGCCAGCAGCCAAACGATCAGGGTTTCCTACGAGCAGTACTTC. Residues: CASSQTIRVSYEQYF.

The gene calls are TRBV5-1 and TRBJ2-5; D perhaps matches TRBD1 (5 bases). The closer fit of TRBJ2-7 to the DNA end suggests the J call may be wrong. Germline lookup yields CDR1 SGHRS and CDR2 YFSETQ. CDR3 length equals 14 residues. CDR3: CASSLGPDSYEQYF. The CDR3 nucleotides are TGCGCCAGCAGCTTGGGACCTGACAGCTACGAGCAGTACTTC.

The chain has TRBV6-6 and TRBJ1-5; tentative D call: TRBD1 (5 bases). The CDR3 is 15 amino acids. Per the germline V gene, CDR1 is MNHNY and CDR2 is SVGAGI (reference sequence). Trimming shortened V by 6 bases and J by 0 bases, and 12 bases separated the two germline ends. CDR3 residues: CASSSDSYSNQPQHF. The CDR3, as DNA: TGTGCCAGCAGCTCCGACAGTTATAGCAATCAGCCCCAGCATTTT.

V usage is TRBV28 and J usage is TRBJ2-3; 7 bases agree with TRBD1. V lost 7 bases to trimming and J lost 1 base; unmatched junction nucleotides: 8. Germline V CDR1 and CDR2: MDHEN, SYDVKM. CDR3 length: 15 amino acids. The chain's CDR3 is CASISTGEGTDTQYF. CDR3 nucleotides: TGTGCCAGCATTTCAACAGGGGAAGGCACAGATACGCAGTATTTT.